This TCR beta chain was documented in a study of T-cell memory formation after mild COVID-19 (dated by TCRdb to the early 2020s). About the full investigation: TCR sequence clusters from the two donors were found to be largely donor specific. In two donors, T-cell clones that expanded and contracted after mild COVID-19 were followed by sequencing TCRalpha and TCRbeta repertoires longitudinally. The cohort was made up of two young adult volunteers, one female and one male, who were previously healthy. The study at large found these results: Contracting CD4+ clones turned up mainly in the CM and EM memory subsets, whereas EMRA was where CD8+ clones were enriched. SARS-CoV-2 specificity of the second-wave clones peaking on day 37 was not confirmed. Some responding clones were found in pre-infection memory, which suggests that pre-existing cross-reactive memory T cells took part in the SARS-CoV-2 response. Clones that contracted from day 15 to 85 showed balanced CD4/CD8 phenotypes, whereas a second wave of clones that expanded from day 15 to 37 leaned towards CD4+. Only a couple of mild cases were covered in the study, and larger cohorts including severe cases with pre-infection samples were considered necessary.

The sequencer listed for this sample is Illumina NovaSeq 6000. cDNA libraries for TCRalpha and TCRbeta were prepared by 5'RACE using constant-segment primers, with sample barcodes and unique molecular identifiers added. RNA was extracted from every sample with Trizol reagent. The libraries were amplified in two PCR steps, and the second step added a second sample barcode and Illumina TruSeq adapters. The libraries were sequenced on an Illumina NovaSeq using 2 x 150 bp paired-end reads. The paper's data handling went like this. Demultiplexing of reads and collapsing into UMI-guided consensus sequences were performed with migec v1.2.7. Using mixcr v2.1.11, UMI consensuses were aligned to TRA and TRB V and J templates and then assembled into clonotypes. A clonotype was counted as expanded or contracted only when both edgeR and NoisET called the clonotype significant, with the noise models trained on biological replicates. For edgeR calls, the thresholds were a false discovery rate-adjusted p below 0.01 and a log2 fold-change of 1. As an exploratory analysis of dynamics, PCA with hierarchical clustering was applied to max-normalized trajectories of the 1000 most abundant clonotypes. The CD4 or CD8 phenotype of responding clones was assigned using the separately sequenced CD4+ and CD8+ repertoires. TCRdb reran the public reads through fastp at Q25 and MiXCR, keeping productive beta chains. Each record represents a unique CDR3 protein, reported with the most common genes and DNA among its rows. The V and J calls here are based on TCRdb, not the publication. The sample records around 200,000 distinct CDR3 sequences, under 12% of which are singletons. Clones ranked in the top ten supply around 2.9% of the sample.

PBMCs were isolated by Ficoll-Paque density gradient centrifugation. In the case of this clonotype: Its antigen is not yet known. The record has no base qualities; no much larger clone is one base away.

This TCR was recovered from a man between 18 and 35 years old who had mild COVID-19 (a few samples of this study predate the infection). The sample titles of this study are shuffled in the database, so cell type and time point are left out; the donor was told from shared clones. The sequenced material came from PBMCs or a T cell subset sorted from them (not recorded which).

The CDR3 has the sequence CASSLSGGWEETQYF. The DNA is as follows: TGTGCCAGCAGCTTATCGGGGGGTTGGGAAGAGACCCAGTACTTC. The chain employs TRBV5-5 and TRBJ2-5, with 7 central nucleotides matching TRBD2. The CDR3 holds 15 amino acids from the cysteine to the phenylalanine. Here the CDR3 DNA is all that survives: 45 bases in frame from base 1. Trimming removed 2 bases from V and 3 bases from J; the gene matches leave 7 bases unexplained. The germline V gene (reference sequence) specifies SGHKS as CDR1 and YYEKEE as CDR2.